These 28 T cell receptor beta chains came from one sample sequenced in a study of shared clonotypes between healthy human individuals. Naive CD8 cells comprised CD45RO-negative, CCR7-positively selected cells, excluding terminally differentiated effector memory CD45RA+ cells. Here immunoSEQ multiplex PCR was the method, and the copy in TCRdb shows in-frame clones only, minus some. The table has roughly 2 million clones, around 96% seen once. The sequencing sample was made of naive CD8+ T cells sorted from blood. Every receptor here comes from a man younger than 35 in good health.

This chain connects TRBV4-1 to TRBJ2-7; 9 bases fit TRBD1. The CDR3 runs to 14 residues. Germline V CDR1 and CDR2: MGHRA, YSYEKL. J was trimmed by 5 bases and V by 4 bases; bases with no gene match: 6. The CDR3 sequence: CASSRPGQGHEQYF. DNA for the CDR3: TGCGCCAGCAGCCGACCGGGACAGGGTCACGAGCAGTACTTC.

The chain joins TRBV4-1 to TRBJ2-2; D is tentatively TRBD1 or TRBD2 (6 bases each). Trimming stripped 3 bases from V and 1 base from J, with 12 bases between. The CDR3 extends over 16 amino acids. In germline, CDR1 is MGHRA, CDR2 YSYEKL. CDR3 nucleotide sequence: TGCGCCAGCAGCCAGGCGGGACACGTGAACACCGGGGAGCTGTTTTTT. Protein product: CASSQAGHVNTGELFF.

A word on this clone: Other DNA sequences in this specimen translate into the identical CDR3. This chain uses TRBV6-5 with TRBJ2-7; D remains ambiguous. Germline-derived CDR1 and CDR2 are MNHEY and SVGAGI. V shed 0 bases and J shed 3 bases, with 9 bases lying between them. The CDR3 loop spans 14 amino acids. The CDR3 sequence is CASSYSTGYYEQYF. CDR3 DNA: TGTGCCAGCAGTTACTCGACCGGATACTACGAGCAGTACTTC.

V and J are TRBV4-1 and TRBJ1-6; D gene ambiguous. Germline V gene sequence: CDR1 MGHRA, CDR2 YSYEKL. V gave up 1 base and J gave up 3 bases, with 10 bases separating them. This CDR3 is 16 amino acids long. CDR3 nucleotide sequence: TGCGCCAGCAGCCAAGTAAGGGAGCGCTATAATTCACCCCTCCACTTT. It codes for CASSQVRERYNSPLHF.

The J gene is TRBJ2-7, the V gene TRBV6-1, with 7 bases lining up with TRBD2. J lost 3 bases, V lost 6 bases, and 8 bases had no gene match. Germline CDR1 MNHNS, CDR2 SASEGT. This CDR3 spans 14 amino acids. This CDR3 reads CASRPAGLYYEQYF. CDR3 coding DNA: TGTGCCAGCAGACCAGCGGGGCTATACTACGAGCAGTACTTC.

CDR3 nucleotide sequence: TGTGCCAGCAGCTTCAGGTGGGGTTACAATGAGCAGTTCTTC. This translates into CASSFRWGYNEQFF. The chain links TRBV7-6 to TRBJ2-1; D remains unclear. The CDR3 length is 14 residues. The V and J ends lost 3 bases and 4 bases respectively, with 10 bases between them. Per the germline V gene, CDR1 is SGHVS and CDR2 is FNYEAQ. The full variable domain, in which reference TRBV7-6 and TRBJ2-1 provide the parts outside the CDR3, is GAGVSQSPRYKVTKRGQDVALRCDPISGHVSLYWYRQALGQGPEFLTYFNYEAQQDKSGLPNDRFSAERPEGSISTLTIQRTEQRDSAMYRCASSFRWGYNEQFFGPGTRLTVL.

With respect to this clone: A read error may account for a junction end that differs from germline. The chain is built from TRBV7-7 and TRBJ2-7, with 10 nucleotides matching TRBD1. The germline CDR1 and CDR2 sequences are SSHAT and FNYEAQ (reference sequence). The CDR3 is 13 amino acids. The CDR3 reads CASSMGQGHEQYF. CDR3 coding DNA: TGTGCTAGCAGCATGGGACAGGGGCACGAGCAGTACTTC.

V gene TRBV7-9 combines with J gene TRBJ1-6; D call uncertain. Trimming pared 1 base from V and 8 bases from J, leaving 15 bases between. The V gene's germline CDR1 is SEHNR and CDR2 FQNEAQ (reference sequence). The CDR3 covers 16 residues. The CDR3 coding sequence is TGTGCCAGCAGCTTAGATCCGGGGTGGGGTTATTCACCCCTCCACTTT. Its translation: CASSLDPGWGYSPLHF. The full variable domain, completed using reference TRBV7-9 and TRBJ1-6, is DTGVSQNPRHKITKRGQNVTFRCDPISEHNRLYWYRQTLGQGPEFLTYFQNEAQLEKSRLLSDRFSAERPKGSFSTLEIQRTEQGDSAMYLCASSLDPGWGYSPLHFGNGTRLTVT.

The V call is TRBV27, the J call TRBJ2-1, with 7 bases identical to TRBD2. This CDR3 has 16 residues. Germline lookup yields CDR1 MNHEY and CDR2 SMNVEV (reference sequence). V lost 1 base and J lost 8; bases outside the gene matches: 11. CDR3 sequence (DNA): TGTGCCAGCAGTTTATATAACGCGGGAGCCGGTGATGAGCAGTTCTTC. As protein: CASSLYNAGAGDEQFF.

In its sample, this clone was seen a few times. V and J are TRBV12-1 and TRBJ1-5. TRBV12-1 is listed as a pseudogene. There are 13 residues in the CDR3. The CDR3 bases are TGTGCCAGCAGCTCGAGTAGCAATCAGCCCCAGCATTTT. As protein: CASSSSSNQPQHF.

This chain connects TRBV4-3 to TRBJ1-1; D call uncertain. Germline V gene lookup returns CDR1 LGHNA and CDR2 YSLEER. The CDR3 consists of 13 residues. V lost 1 base and J 4 bases, leaving 7 bases between the germline ends. The CDR3: CASSQGASTEAFF. The DNA of the CDR3 is TGCGCCAGCAGCCAAGGGGCATCCACTGAAGCTTTCTTT.

In DNA, the CDR3 is TGCAGCGCCTGGATTAGCTCCTACAATGAGCAGTTCTTC. Translating it yields CSAWISSYNEQFF. The chain carries TRBV29-1 and TRBJ2-1; D gene uncertain. CDR1 is SQVTM and CDR2 is ANQGSEA in the germline V gene. Trimming cost V 7 bases and J 0 bases, with 10 bases left between them. This CDR3 region has 13 residues.

V is TRBV6-5 and J is TRBJ1-1; D ambiguous. The germline V and J ends were trimmed by 2 bases and 3 bases, with 10 bases remaining between them. This CDR3 has 14 amino acids. Germline lookup yields CDR1 MNHEY and CDR2 SVGAGI. CDR3 region: CASSYGEGDTEAFF. In DNA, the CDR3 is TGTGCCAGCAGTTACGGGGAGGGAGACACTGAAGCTTTCTTT.

The J gene is TRBJ2-7, the V gene TRBV5-4; TRBD2 aligns across 8 bases. V was pared by 3 bases and J by 2 bases, with 4 bases of the junction left unmatched. CDR1 is SGHNT, CDR2 YYREEE, per germline (reference sequence). The CDR3 runs to 14 residues. In nucleotides, the CDR3 is TGTGCCAGCAGCTCTGCAGCGGGAGCCTACGAGCAGTACTTC. Residues: CASSSAAGAYEQYF.

J is TRBJ2-7 and V is TRBV5-5; 9 bases align to TRBD1. Germline CDR1 is SGHKS and CDR2 is YYEKEE (reference sequence). V was clipped by 2 bases and J by 2 bases; unmatched bases: 2. This CDR3 is built from 14 residues. The CDR3 DNA reads TGTGCCAGCAGCTTCCGACAGGGGGCCTACGAGCAGTACTTC. This translates into CASSFRQGAYEQYF.

This chain joins TRBV6-6 and TRBJ2-5, with 12 bases that match TRBD2. The J segment lost 5 bases and the V segment lost 4 bases, leaving 5 bases of the junction unmatched. Germline loops: CDR1 MNHNY, CDR2 SVGAGI (reference sequence). The CDR3 extends over 15 amino acids. In DNA form, the CDR3 reads TGTGCCAGCAGTTCGACTAGCGGGAGTAGGGAGACCCAGTACTTC. It is translated as CASSSTSGSRETQYF.

This rearrangement joins TRBV7-9 to TRBJ2-4; D gene unclear. CDR1 is SEHNR, CDR2 FQNEAQ, per germline (reference sequence). This CDR3 comprises 11 residues. Trimming took off 5 bases at V and 8 bases at J, with 7 bases between the two ends. The CDR3 loop reads CASSRIDIQYF. CDR3 DNA: TGTGCCAGCAGCAGAATTGACATTCAGTACTTC. Drawing the rest from reference TRBV7-9 and TRBJ2-4, the complete variable domain is DTGVSQNPRHKITKRGQNVTFRCDPISEHNRLYWYRQTLGQGPEFLTYFQNEAQLEKSRLLSDRFSAERPKGSFSTLEIQRTEQGDSAMYLCASSRIDIQYFGAGTRLSVL.

This rearrangement joins TRBV25-1 to TRBJ2-7; TRBD1 might be the D (6 bases). CDR1 MGHDK and CDR2 SYGVNS come from the germline V gene. V was cut by 3 bases and J by 2 bases, with 11 bases left in between. The CDR3 spans 14 residues. CDR3 in DNA: TGTGCCAGCAGTGAGGGGCAGGGGCCCTACGAGCAGTACTTC. Residues: CASSEGQGPYEQYF.

V usage is TRBV6-5 and J usage is TRBJ1-2; 10 positions match TRBD1. Germline-derived CDR1 and CDR2 are MNHEY and SVGAGI. CDR3 length: 15 amino acids. The V and J ends lost 6 bases and 4 bases, in that order; junction bases with no gene match: 8. CDR3 sequence reads: CASRQGTGVSYGYTF. CDR3 nucleotides: TGTGCCAGCAGGCAAGGGACAGGGGTTAGCTATGGCTACACCTTC.

The chain joins TRBV7-8 to TRBJ2-3; D is unclear. Germline CDR1 reads SGHVS; CDR2 reads FQNEAQ. The ends were cut back, 3 bases at V and 0 bases at J, with 10 bases in the middle. The CDR3 is made up of 15 amino acids. The CDR3 DNA follows: TGTGCCAGCAGCTTGGGCTCCTCCAGCACAGATACGCAGTATTTT. This codes for CASSLGSSSTDTQYF.

This clone turned up a few times. The sample carries other DNA sequences with the same CDR3. The V and J genes are TRBV4-3 and TRBJ2-5; D is unresolved. This CDR3 is 13 amino acids long. V was trimmed by 0 bases and J by 3 bases, leaving 5 bases between them. The germline CDR1 and CDR2 sequences are LGHNA and YSLEER. CDR3 in DNA: TGCGCCAGCAGCCAAGATCTGGAAGAGACCCAGTACTTC. Amino acids: CASSQDLEETQYF.

This chain joins TRBV23-1 and TRBJ2-7; 8 bases match TRBD2. TRBV23-1 is known as an ORF, though its function is uncertain. Trimming removed 3 bases from V and 3 bases from J; junction bases left unmatched: 10. CDR3 size: 16 residues. CDR3 bases: TGCGCCAGCAGTCAGCCCCCGGGACTAGGATTCTACGAGCAGTACTTC. Amino acid sequence: CASSQPPGLGFYEQYF.

The chain is built from TRBV18 and TRBJ2-7, with D possibly being TRBD1 or TRBD2 (5 bases each). Trimming stripped 3 bases from V and 2 bases from J, with 17 bases between. CDR1 and CDR2 (germline): KGHSH, LQKENI. The CDR3 extends over 16 amino acids. The CDR3 sequence: CASSPSGRVSTYEQYF. CDR3 sequence (DNA): TGTGCCAGCTCACCGTCGGGGCGGGTGTCGACCTACGAGCAGTACTTC.

This clone occurred a few times. The same CDR3 is also encoded by other DNA sequences in this sample. V usage is TRBV5-1 and J usage is TRBJ2-7, with 7 bases fitting TRBD1. Germline assignment: CDR1 SGHRS and CDR2 YFSETQ. The length of the CDR3 is 13 residues. With 4 bases clipped from V and 2 bases from J, the junction kept 3 bases outside the gene matches. The CDR3 DNA reads TGCGCCAGCAGCGAGGGACAGACCTACGAGCAGTACTTC. Translated: CASSEGQTYEQYF.

This chain joins TRBV13 and TRBJ1-2; TRBD1 might be the D (5 bases). Germline CDR1 reads PRHDT; CDR2 reads FYEKMQ (reference sequence). This CDR3 is 13 amino acids long. V lost 2 bases to trimming and J lost 6 bases, with 10 bases between them. The CDR3 DNA sequence: TGTGCCAGCAGCTTACCGGACACCCATGGCTACACCTTC. It translates to CASSLPDTHGYTF.

The rearrangement uses TRBV7-9 and TRBJ1-2, with 12 positions matching TRBD1. V was clipped by 5 bases and J by 4 bases; unmatched bases: 5. This CDR3 spans 15 amino acids. The germline V gene encodes CDR1 SEHNR and CDR2 FQNEAQ (reference sequence). The CDR3 sequence is CASSGTGGARYGYTF. The CDR3 bases are TGTGCCAGCAGCGGGACAGGGGGCGCACGCTATGGCTACACCTTC.

V is TRBV7-9 and J is TRBJ2-3; 10 bases agree with TRBD2. This CDR3 comprises 17 residues. The germline V gene has CDR1 SEHNR and CDR2 FQNEAQ (reference sequence). The junction had 4 bases not matched to a gene; V was cut back by 1 base and J by 0 bases. In DNA form, the CDR3 reads TGTGCCAGCAGCTTAGGCCCACTAGCGGGGAGCACAGATACGCAGTATTTT. Translated, it gives CASSLGPLAGSTDTQYF.

The chain uses TRBV6-5 and TRBJ2-7; D remains unclear. CDR1 and CDR2 (germline): MNHEY, SVGAGI. Trimming pared 9 bases from V and 5 bases from J, leaving 5 bases between. The CDR3 is 9 amino acids. The CDR3 spells CASSHEQYF. The CDR3 DNA reads as TGTGCCAGTTCTCACGAGCAGTACTTC.